These 3 T cell receptor beta chains were all obtained from the same sample, sequenced in a study of shared clonotypes between healthy human individuals. Assay used: immunoSEQ multiplex PCR; TCRdb lists only in-frame clones, some missing. The sample lists about 2,500,000 clones; approximately 92% were seen once. Sequencing input: naive CD4+ T cells sorted from blood. The subset: CD45RA+ positively selected. Receptor source: a man between 18 and 35 years old in good health.

This clone appeared once. The J gene is TRBJ2-1, the V gene TRBV11-2, with D perhaps matching TRBD1 or TRBD2 (5 bases each). Germline loops: CDR1 SGHAT, CDR2 FQNNGV. The length of the CDR3 is 14 residues. V was cut by 4 bases and J by 10 bases, with 17 bases left in between. The CDR3 sequence: CASSSPYGGLEQFF. CDR3 in DNA: TGTGCCAGCAGCTCCCCTTATGGGGGATTGGAGCAGTTCTTC.

The rearrangement joins TRBV7-2 to TRBJ1-1, with D hard to call. Trimming shortened V by 1 base and J by 11 bases, and 11 bases separated the two germline ends. This CDR3 has 12 amino acids. CDR1 is SGHTA and CDR2 is FQGNSA in the germline V gene. CDR3 residues: CASSLDYSSAFF. In DNA, the CDR3 is TGTGCCAGCAGCTTAGATTACTCGTCGGCTTTCTTT.

The genes are TRBV4-3 and TRBJ2-1, with 8 bases identical to TRBD2. There are 16 residues in the CDR3. V lost 0 bases and J lost 3; bases outside the gene matches: 4. Germline V CDR1 and CDR2: LGHNA, YSLEER. The CDR3 DNA reads TGCGCCAGCAGCCAAGAATATAGCGGGAACTACAATGAGCAGTTCTTC. Translation: CASSQEYSGNYNEQFF.